This T cell receptor (beta chain) was identified in a study of cytomegalovirus exposure and HLA in healthy donors. Overall study findings and caveats: In vitro testing confirmed a few CMV-associated chains as specific for CMV antigens.

The donors were members of the validation cohort comprising about 130 subjects, separate from the approximately 700-subject first cohort. Germline-derived CDR1 and CDR2 are MDHEN and SYDVKM. CDR3 length: 10 residues. V dropped 3 bases and J dropped 8 bases, with 4 bases sitting between them. Libraries were prepared by immunoSEQ multiplex PCR; TCRdb keeps only in-frame clonotypes and omits some of them. The top ten clones hold 13% of a sample with about 200,000 clones, approximately 82% of them seen once. In its sample, this clone was seen a few times. Its antigen remains unidentified. Sequenced material: PBMCs. The receptor comes from a woman between 25 and 40 years old in good health and CMV-seropositive. The chain carries TRBV28 and TRBJ1-2; D remains unclear. The CDR3 loop is CASSLRGYTF. The DNA for the CDR3 is TGTGCCAGCAGTTTGCGGGGCTACACCTTC.